This T cell receptor (beta chain) appears in the sequencing data of a study of blood T cell repertoires in COVID-19. About the study: The United States, Italy and Spain were the sources of the acute and convalescent COVID-19 samples.

Assay: immunoSEQ multiplex PCR; the TCRdb copy retains only in-frame clones and omits some. The sample yields around 180,000 clones, roughly 88% seen once. With regard to this clone: This sample also contains other DNA sequences that code for the same CDR3.

The germline gives CDR1 KGHSH, CDR2 LQKENI. Trimming shortened V by 3 bases and J by 0 bases, and 6 bases separated the two germline ends. This CDR3 is 14 amino acids long. The sample consisted of peripheral blood. The sequence derives from an elderly woman with acute or convalescent COVID-19. The chain carries TRBV18 and TRBJ1-3; tentative D call: TRBD1 (6 bases). CDR3 in DNA: TGTGCCAGCTCACCGGACAGCTCTGGAAACACCATATATTTT. Translation: CASSPDSSGNTIYF.